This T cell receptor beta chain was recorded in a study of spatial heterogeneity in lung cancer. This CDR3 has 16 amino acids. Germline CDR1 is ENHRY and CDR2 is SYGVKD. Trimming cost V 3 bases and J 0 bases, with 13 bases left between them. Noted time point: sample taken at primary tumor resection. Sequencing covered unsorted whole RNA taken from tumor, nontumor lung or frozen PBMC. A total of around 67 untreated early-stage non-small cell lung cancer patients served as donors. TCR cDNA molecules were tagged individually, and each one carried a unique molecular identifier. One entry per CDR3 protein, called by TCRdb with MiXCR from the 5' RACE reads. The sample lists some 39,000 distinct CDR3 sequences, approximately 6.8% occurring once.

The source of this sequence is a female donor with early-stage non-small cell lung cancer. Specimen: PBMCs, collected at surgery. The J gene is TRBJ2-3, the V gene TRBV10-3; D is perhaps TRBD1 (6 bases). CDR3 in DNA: TGTGCCATCAGTGACCAGGACAGTCGGAGCACAGATACGCAGTATTTT. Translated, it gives CAISDQDSRSTDTQYF.